The T cell receptor (beta chain) under discussion was sequenced for a study of T cell responses to AZD1222 COVID-19 vaccine. Findings and limits, study-wide: Spike-specific TCR breadth and depth rose after two AZD1222 doses. Spike-wide vaccine-associated CD4 TCRs dominated at 160-218 and 743-854.

Comment on this clone: What it binds is not known.

TCRdb keeps only in-frame clones here, not all; method: immunoSEQ multiplex PCR. Of 250,000 or so clones listed, approximately 93% are singletons. The CDR3 contains 16 residues. Per germline, CDR1 SGHDN and CDR2 FVKESK. The V and J ends lost 4 bases and 2 bases, in that order; junction bases with no gene match: 8. The sequenced sample was peripheral blood, obtained on day 0 of AZD1222 vaccination. This receptor was obtained from an adult in good health. This rearrangement joins TRBV14 to TRBJ2-4; 7 bases match TRBD2. This CDR3 is CASSPQGAGTKNIQYF. The DNA for the CDR3 is TGTGCCAGCAGCCCCCAAGGAGCGGGAACCAAAAACATTCAGTACTTC. Filled out from reference TRBV14 and TRBJ2-4, the complete variable domain reads EAGVTQFPSHSVIEKGQTVTLRCDPISGHDNLYWYRRVMGKEIKFLLHFVKESKQDESGMPNNRFLAERTGGTYSTLKVQPAELEDSGVYFCASSPQGAGTKNIQYFGAGTRLSVL.